The next 8 T cell receptor beta chains were all read from a single sample in a study of T-cell reconstitution after alpha-beta-depleted transplantation in children listed by TCRdb under 2016. This sample's treatment or condition label indicates: allogeneic hematopoietic cell transplantation with graft depleted of TCRalphabeta T cells and CD19 B cells. Library construction relied on PCR. TCRdb lists the instrument as Illumina HiSeq 2500. To normalize quantification of the TCRbeta repertoire, the TCR libraries were built with molecular barcoding that relied on unique molecular identifiers. TCRdb ran its own pipeline on the public reads, namely fastp trimming at Q25 and MiXCR clone calling, and kept in-frame beta chains. Rows merge per CDR3 protein into single entries with the most common DNA and genes. The sample table lists 140,000 or so distinct CDR3 sequences, 8% to 10% of them with a count of one. About a sixth of the sample lies in the top ten.

The material was PBMCs, mostly from graft donor cells, obtained 180 days after TCRalphabeta/CD19-depleted stem cell transplant. These receptors were obtained from a female patient aged 2 to 10 who had a stem cell transplant for congenital amegakaryocytic thrombocytopenia, so the T cells may come from the graft donor.

This clonotype was observed a handful of times. This chain joins TRBV4-3 and TRBJ2-7; TRBD2 agrees at 7 bases. Losses at the gene ends were 0 bases for V and 0 bases for J; bases not matched to a gene: 5. The CDR3 runs to 16 residues. Germline V gene lookup returns CDR1 LGHNA and CDR2 YSLEER. The CDR3 region is CASSQDFERDSYEQYF. The DNA of the CDR3 is TGCGCCAGCAGCCAAGATTTCGAGCGGGACTCCTACGAGCAGTACTTC.

The sample holds many counts of this clonotype. The V gene is TRBV27, the J gene TRBJ1-1; 9 bases agree with TRBD1. The V segment lost 6 bases and the J segment 8 bases; nucleotides outside the gene matches: 7. Germline V gives CDR1 MNHEY, CDR2 SMNVEV (reference sequence). This CDR3 is 13 amino acids long. CDR3 DNA: TGTGCCAGCAGGCTGGGGGGGACAGGGGAAGCTTTCTTT. Amino acid sequence: CASRLGGTGEAFF.

In its sample, this clonotype was seen many times. This chain uses TRBV20-1 with TRBJ1-1, with D perhaps TRBD1 (6 bases). In germline, CDR1 is DFQATT, CDR2 SNEGSKA (reference sequence). The V end lost 5 bases, the J end lost 8 bases, and 21 bases lay between the germline ends. The CDR3 contains 14 residues. The CDR3 DNA reads as TGCAGTGCTGGAGGGGGGGACCGAGGCCCCGAAGCTTTCTTT. The encoded protein is CSAGGGDRGPEAFF.

In its sample, this clonotype was seen a few times. An end of the junction does not agree with germline; a read error may underlie this. The J gene is TRBJ1-1, the V gene TRBV5-1; tentative D call: TRBD1 (5 bases). Looked up from germline, CDR1 is SGHRS and CDR2 is YFSETQ. The CDR3 is 15 residues long. The CDR3: CDSHGFGVRGAEAFF. CDR3 coding DNA: TGCGACAGCCACGGCTTCGGGGTCCGGGGGGCTGAAGCTTTCTTT.

This clonotype has at least ten counts. J is TRBJ1-1 and V is TRBV29-1; D is perhaps TRBD1 (6 bases). Trimming cost V 3 bases and J 5 bases, with 10 bases left between them. The CDR3 consists of 12 residues. The germline CDR1 and CDR2 sequences are SQVTM and ANQGSEA. The CDR3 DNA is TGCAGCGTTGACAGGGGAGGAACTGAAGCTTTCTTT. Its protein is CSVDRGGTEAFF. The full variable domain, rest sourced from reference TRBV29-1 and TRBJ1-1, is SAVISQKPSRDICQRGTSLTIQCQVDSQVTMMFWYRQQPGQSLTLIATANQGSEATYESGFVIDKFPISRPNLTFSTLTVSNMSPEDSSIYLCSVDRGGTEAFFGQGTRLTVV.

In its sample, this clonotype was seen a few times. The CDR3 nucleotides read TGCAGTGCTAGGGGCGGGGCTAGCGGGAGGTACTACAATGAGCAGTTCTTC. Protein: CSARGGASGRYYNEQFF. The chain has TRBV20-1 and TRBJ2-1, with 11 positions matching TRBD2. J gave up 3 bases and V 3 bases, and 10 bases lay outside the gene matches. This CDR3 has 17 amino acids. Germline values: CDR1 DFQATT, CDR2 SNEGSKA (reference sequence).

This clonotype was detected ten times or more. This rearrangement joins TRBV4-3 to TRBJ2-1; the D gene is possibly TRBD2 (5 bases). The V gene's germline CDR1 is LGHNA and CDR2 YSLEER. V lost 4 bases and J 10 bases, leaving 11 bases between the germline ends. This CDR3 spans 12 amino acids. The CDR3 coding sequence is TGCGCCAGCAGCCTCCCGCCGGGGGAGCAGTTCTTC. Its translation: CASSLPPGEQFF.

V and J are TRBV20-1 and TRBJ1-4; the D gene is possibly TRBD1 (5 bases). V lost 6 bases and J 7 bases, leaving 15 bases between the germline ends. The CDR3 loop spans 13 amino acids. CDR1 is DFQATT, CDR2 SNEGSKA, per germline (reference sequence). The CDR3 loop is CSAPDMKSEKLFF. For the CDR3, the DNA is TGCAGTGCCCCGGACATGAAATCTGAAAAACTGTTTTTT.